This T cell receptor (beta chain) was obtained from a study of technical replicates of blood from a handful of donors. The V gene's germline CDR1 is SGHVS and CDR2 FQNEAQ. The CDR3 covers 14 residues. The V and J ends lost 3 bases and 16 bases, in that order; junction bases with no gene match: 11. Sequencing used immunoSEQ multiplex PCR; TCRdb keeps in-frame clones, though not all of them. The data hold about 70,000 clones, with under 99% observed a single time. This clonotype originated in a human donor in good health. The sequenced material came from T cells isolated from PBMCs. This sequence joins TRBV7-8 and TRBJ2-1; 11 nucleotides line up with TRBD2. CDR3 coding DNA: TGTGCCAGCAGCTTGGACCTTAGCGGGAGGGCCTCATTCTTC. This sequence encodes CASSLDLSGRASFF.